This T cell receptor (beta chain) was recovered during a study of T cell responses to AZD1222 COVID-19 vaccine (dated by TCRdb to the early 2020s). Regarding the complete study: TCR sequencing was performed for fewer than 250 trial participants, of whom some 200 were given two doses of AZD1222 and around 26 were given two doses of MenACWY control vaccine. Trial participants were enrolled by age into 18-55, 56-69 and 70-plus year subgroups, with roughly 160, 29 and 62 TCR-sequenced participants respectively. Overall study outcomes, separate from this receptor: The 56-69-year group was small, and its depth increase did not reach significance, likely because of low power. Participants were mostly white British, with more females than males. The authors suggested clonal diversity may have been underestimated. Conclusions about previously exposed vaccinees were limited because only a handful of AZD1222 recipients were SARS-CoV-2 seropositive at baseline. A significant rise in spike-specific TCR breadth and depth was observed after two AZD1222 doses relative to day 0 and relative to MenACWY recipients. Epitopes outside the regions mutated in the B.1.351 and B.1.1.7 variants were reportedly recognized by nearly half of the unique spike-specific TCRs. Because no samples from the day 14 peak response were available, repertoires could be characterized only after the peak T cell response. The vaccine-associated CD4 TCRs covered the entire spike protein, and the dominant responses fell in regions 160-218 and 743-854.

The CDR3 starts with the cysteine, ends with the phenylalanine, and has 18 residues. CDR3 DNA is the only sequence kept; it has 54 bases, read in frame from the first base. V is trimmed back by 3 bases and J by 7 bases, and the junction contains 14 bases that no gene match accounts for. CDR1 WNHNN and CDR2 SYGVQD were looked up in the germline V gene (reference sequence). As concerns this clone: The antigen it binds to is not known. No quality values exist for individual bases; no much larger clone is one base distant.

The CDR3 regions of human TCRbeta chains were analyzed by immunosequencing. Concerning the study's data processing: TCRs in the repertoires were compared against a reference library of SARS-CoV-2-specific TCRs that had been generated with the MIRA antigen-specificity platform. Breadth was defined as the fraction of unique TCRs that were SARS-CoV-2-associated. Depth was defined as the fraction of total T cells that were SARS-CoV-2-associated. Using the MIRA data, each spike-specific TCR was assigned both to the spike region to which the TCR was reactive and to a CD4 or CD8 class. Log10-transformed breadth and depth values were compared by one-way ANOVA with Sidak's multiple comparisons tests. TCRdb holds this immuneACCESS table with in-frame rearrangements only. Some clones are missing; in checked studies, unresolved V genes explain under half, and the rest has no known cause. The V and J calls and clone size were taken over from that table, and D and trimming were inferred from the DNA. The sample profile shows 100,000 or so clones; roughly nine tenths of them were found once. The top ten clonotypes cover roughly 2.5% of the sample.

The time point label here, explained by the study, means: about 28 days (+/-7) after the second vaccine dose. Because spike-specific TCR depth and breadth did not differ between the two schedules, AZD1222 recipients who got a second dose at roughly 4 weeks were pooled with those who got a second dose at roughly 12 weeks. Vaccinee samples came from UK trials COV001 and COV002, including a single-blind randomized controlled phase 2/3 trial of AZD1222 (ChAdOx1 nCoV-19) in healthy adults. For TCRbeta chain sequencing, PBMC samples from trial participants were taken at day 0 and at day 28 after the second dose.

Recombination joined TRBV10-1 with TRBJ2-2; 10 middle bases align to TRBD1. The sequencing used peripheral blood, collected 28 days after the second AZD1222 dose. The origin of this receptor is an adult who received the AZD1222 COVID-19 vaccine. For the CDR3, the sequence is CASSDQWKWDRGIGELFF. The DNA reads TGCGCCAGCAGTGACCAATGGAAGTGGGACAGGGGAATCGGGGAGCTGTTTTTT.